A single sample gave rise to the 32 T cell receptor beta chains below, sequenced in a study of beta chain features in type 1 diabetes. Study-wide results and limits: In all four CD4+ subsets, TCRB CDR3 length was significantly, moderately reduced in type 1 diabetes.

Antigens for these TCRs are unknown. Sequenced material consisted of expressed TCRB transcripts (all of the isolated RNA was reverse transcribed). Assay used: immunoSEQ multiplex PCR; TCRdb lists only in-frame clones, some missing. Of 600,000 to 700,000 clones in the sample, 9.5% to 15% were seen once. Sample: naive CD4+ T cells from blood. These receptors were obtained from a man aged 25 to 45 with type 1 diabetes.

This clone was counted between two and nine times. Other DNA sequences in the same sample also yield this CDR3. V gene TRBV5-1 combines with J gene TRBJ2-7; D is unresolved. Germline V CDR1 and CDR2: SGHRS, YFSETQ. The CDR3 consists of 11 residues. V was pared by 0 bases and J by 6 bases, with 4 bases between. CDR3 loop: CASSLEGEQYF. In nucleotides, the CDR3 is TGCGCCAGCAGCTTGGAAGGCGAGCAGTACTTC.

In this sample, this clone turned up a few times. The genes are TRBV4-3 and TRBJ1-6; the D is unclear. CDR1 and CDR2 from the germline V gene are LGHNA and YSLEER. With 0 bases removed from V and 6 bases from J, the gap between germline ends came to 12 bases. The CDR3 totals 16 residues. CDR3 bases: TGCGCCAGCAGCCAAGATCGGTCGGGGTTTAATTCACCCCTCCACTTT. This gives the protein CASSQDRSGFNSPLHF.

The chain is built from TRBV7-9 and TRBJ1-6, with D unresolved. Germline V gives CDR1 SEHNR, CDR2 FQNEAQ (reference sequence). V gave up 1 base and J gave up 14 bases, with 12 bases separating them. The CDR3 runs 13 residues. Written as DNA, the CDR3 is TGTGCCAGCAGCTTAGATTTCCCTTGGGCCCTCCACTTT. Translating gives CASSLDFPWALHF. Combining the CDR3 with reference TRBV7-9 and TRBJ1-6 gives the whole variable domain DTGVSQNPRHKITKRGQNVTFRCDPISEHNRLYWYRQTLGQGPEFLTYFQNEAQLEKSRLLSDRFSAERPKGSFSTLEIQRTEQGDSAMYLCASSLDFPWALHFGNGTRLTVT.

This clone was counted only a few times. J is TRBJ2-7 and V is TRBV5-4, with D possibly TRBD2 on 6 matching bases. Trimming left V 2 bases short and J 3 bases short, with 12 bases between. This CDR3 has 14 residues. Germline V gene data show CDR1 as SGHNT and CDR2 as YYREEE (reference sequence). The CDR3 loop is CASSFRDSFYEQYF. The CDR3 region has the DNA TGTGCCAGCAGCTTCCGGGACTCGTTCTACGAGCAGTACTTC.

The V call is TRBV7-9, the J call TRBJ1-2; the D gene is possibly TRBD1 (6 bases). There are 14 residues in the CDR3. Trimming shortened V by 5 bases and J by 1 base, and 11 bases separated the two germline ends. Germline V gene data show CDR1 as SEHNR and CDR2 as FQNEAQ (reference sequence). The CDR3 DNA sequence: TGTGCCAGCAGCCTCGGGACACATAACTATGGCTACACCTTC. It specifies CASSLGTHNYGYTF.

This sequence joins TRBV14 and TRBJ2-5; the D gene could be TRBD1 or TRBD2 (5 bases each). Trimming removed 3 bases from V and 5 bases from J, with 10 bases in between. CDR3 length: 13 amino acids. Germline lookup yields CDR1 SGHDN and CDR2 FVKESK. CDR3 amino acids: CASSHRDVETQYF. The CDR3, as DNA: TGTGCCAGCAGCCATCGGGACGTCGAGACCCAGTACTTC.

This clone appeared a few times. The CDR3: CASSDSRDTQYF. The CDR3 bases are TGTGCCAGCAGTGACTCACGGGATACGCAGTATTTT. The chain combines TRBV6-4 with TRBJ2-3; D unresolved. Per the germline V gene, CDR1 is MRHNA and CDR2 is SNTAGT. Between the trimmed V and J ends, which lost 0 bases and 6 bases, there was a span of 4 bases. The CDR3 runs to 12 residues.

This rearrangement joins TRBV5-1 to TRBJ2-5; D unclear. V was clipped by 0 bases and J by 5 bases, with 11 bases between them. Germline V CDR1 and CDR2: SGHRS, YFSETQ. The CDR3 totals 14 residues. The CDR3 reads CASSLEGQKETQYF. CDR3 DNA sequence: TGCGCCAGCAGCTTGGAGGGTCAAAAGGAGACCCAGTACTTC.

The CDR3 reads CASSPWTGGEPEAFF. The CDR3 nucleotides read TGTGCCAGCAGTCCATGGACAGGGGGAGAACCTGAAGCTTTCTTT. The chain links TRBV27 to TRBJ1-1; 10 nucleotides match TRBD1. CDR1 MNHEY and CDR2 SMNVEV come from the germline V gene (reference sequence). V was clipped by 5 bases and J by 6 bases; unmatched bases: 9. The CDR3 extends over 15 amino acids.

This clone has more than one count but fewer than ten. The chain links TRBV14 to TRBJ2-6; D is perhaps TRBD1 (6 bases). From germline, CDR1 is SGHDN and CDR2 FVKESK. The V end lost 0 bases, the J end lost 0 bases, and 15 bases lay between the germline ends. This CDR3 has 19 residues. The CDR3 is CASSQDRYRASSGANVLTF. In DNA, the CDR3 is TGTGCCAGCAGCCAAGATCGGTACAGGGCATCCTCTGGGGCCAACGTCCTGACTTTC.

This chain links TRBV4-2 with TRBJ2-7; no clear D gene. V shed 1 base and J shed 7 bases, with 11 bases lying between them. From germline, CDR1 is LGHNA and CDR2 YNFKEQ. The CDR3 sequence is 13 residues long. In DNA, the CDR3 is TGTGCCAGCAGCCAAGGAGACACCGGGGAGCAGTACTTC. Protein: CASSQGDTGEQYF.

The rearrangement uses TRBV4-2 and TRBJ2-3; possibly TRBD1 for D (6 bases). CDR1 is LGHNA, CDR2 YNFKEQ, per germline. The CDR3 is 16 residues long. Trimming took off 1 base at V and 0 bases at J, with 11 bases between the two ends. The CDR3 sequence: CASSQGGQSSTDTQYF. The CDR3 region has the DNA TGTGCCAGCAGCCAAGGTGGACAGAGTAGCACAGATACGCAGTATTTT.

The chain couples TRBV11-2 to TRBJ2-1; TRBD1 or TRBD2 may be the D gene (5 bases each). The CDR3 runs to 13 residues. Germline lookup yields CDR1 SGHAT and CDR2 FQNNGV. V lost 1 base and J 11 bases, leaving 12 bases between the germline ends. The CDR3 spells CASSLAPWGKQFF. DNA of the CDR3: TGTGCCAGCAGCTTAGCCCCCTGGGGGAAGCAGTTCTTC. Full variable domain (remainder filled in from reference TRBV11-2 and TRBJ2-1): EAGVAQSPRYKIIEKRQSVAFWCNPISGHATLYWYQQILGQGPKLLIQFQNNGVVDDSQLPKDRFSAERLKGVDSTLKIQPAKLEDSAVYLCASSLAPWGKQFFGPGTRLTVL.

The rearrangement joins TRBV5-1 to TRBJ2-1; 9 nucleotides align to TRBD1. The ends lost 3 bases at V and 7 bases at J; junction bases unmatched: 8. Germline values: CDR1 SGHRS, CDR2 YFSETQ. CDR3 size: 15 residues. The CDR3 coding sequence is TGCGCCAGCAGCTCCGGGACAGGGCTCACAAATGAGCAGTTCTTC. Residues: CASSSGTGLTNEQFF.

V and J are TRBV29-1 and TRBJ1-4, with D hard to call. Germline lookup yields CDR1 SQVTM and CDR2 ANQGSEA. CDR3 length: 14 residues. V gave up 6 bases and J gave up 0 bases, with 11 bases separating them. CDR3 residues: CSVGRAATNEKLFF. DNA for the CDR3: TGCAGCGTCGGGCGGGCAGCAACTAATGAAAAACTGTTTTTT.

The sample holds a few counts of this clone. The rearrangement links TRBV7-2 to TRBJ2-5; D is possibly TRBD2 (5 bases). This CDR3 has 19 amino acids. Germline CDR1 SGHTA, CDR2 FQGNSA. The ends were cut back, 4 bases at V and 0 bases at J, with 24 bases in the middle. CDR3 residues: CASSSTSAVGVLNQETQYF. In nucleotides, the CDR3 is TGTGCCAGCAGCTCCACCTCGGCAGTCGGGGTACTAAACCAAGAGACCCAGTACTTC.

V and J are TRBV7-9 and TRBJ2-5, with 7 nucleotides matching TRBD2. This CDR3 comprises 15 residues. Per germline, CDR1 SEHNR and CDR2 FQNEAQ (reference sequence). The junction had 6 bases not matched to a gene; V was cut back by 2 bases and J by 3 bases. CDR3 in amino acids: CASSLPLAVKETQYF. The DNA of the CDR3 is TGTGCCAGCAGCTTACCCCTAGCGGTCAAAGAGACCCAGTACTTC.

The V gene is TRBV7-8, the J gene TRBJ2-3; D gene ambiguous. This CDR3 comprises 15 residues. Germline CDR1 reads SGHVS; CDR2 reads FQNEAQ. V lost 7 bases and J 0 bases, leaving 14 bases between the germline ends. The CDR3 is CASTDTETSTDTQYF. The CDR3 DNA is TGTGCCAGCACAGACACAGAAACTAGCACAGATACGCAGTATTTT. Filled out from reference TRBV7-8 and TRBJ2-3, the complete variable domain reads GAGVSQSPRYKVAKRGQDVALRCDPISGHVSLFWYQQALGQGPEFLTYFQNEAQLDKSGLPSDRFFAERPEGSVSTLKIQRTQQEDSAVYLCASTDTETSTDTQYFGPGTRLTVL.

The CDR3 DNA is TGCGCCAGCAGCTTGGCTTCTTCCACTACGAGGCAGTACTTC. Its protein is CASSLASSTTRQYF. The rearrangement joins TRBV5-1 to TRBJ2-7; the D is unclear. CDR3 length equals 14 residues. Germline V CDR1 and CDR2: SGHRS, YFSETQ. V was clipped by 0 bases and J by 9 bases, with 16 bases between them.

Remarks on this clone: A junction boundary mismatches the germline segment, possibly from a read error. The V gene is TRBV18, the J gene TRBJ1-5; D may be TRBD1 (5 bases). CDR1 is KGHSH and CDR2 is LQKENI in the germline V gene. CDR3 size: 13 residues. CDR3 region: CASSPLQDQPQHF. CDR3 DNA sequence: TGTGCCAGCTCTCCACTACAGGATCAGCCCCAGCATTTT.

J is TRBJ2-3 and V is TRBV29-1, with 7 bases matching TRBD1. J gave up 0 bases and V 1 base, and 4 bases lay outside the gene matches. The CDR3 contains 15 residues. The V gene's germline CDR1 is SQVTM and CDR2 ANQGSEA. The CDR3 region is CSVEAPQGSTDTQYF. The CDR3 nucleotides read TGCAGCGTTGAAGCCCCACAGGGGAGCACAGATACGCAGTATTTT.

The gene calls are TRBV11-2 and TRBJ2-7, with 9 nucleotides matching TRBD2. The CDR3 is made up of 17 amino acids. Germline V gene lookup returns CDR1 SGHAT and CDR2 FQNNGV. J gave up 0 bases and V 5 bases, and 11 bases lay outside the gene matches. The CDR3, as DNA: TGTGCCAGCAGCATAACCCTCCTAGCGGGGAGCTCCTACGAGCAGTACTTC. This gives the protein CASSITLLAGSSYEQYF.

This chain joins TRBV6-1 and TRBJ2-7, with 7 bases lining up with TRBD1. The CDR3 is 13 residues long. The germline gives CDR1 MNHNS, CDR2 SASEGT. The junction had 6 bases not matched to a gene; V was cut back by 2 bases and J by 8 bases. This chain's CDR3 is CASSEFRQGQQYF. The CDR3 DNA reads TGTGCCAGCAGTGAATTCCGACAGGGCCAGCAGTACTTC.

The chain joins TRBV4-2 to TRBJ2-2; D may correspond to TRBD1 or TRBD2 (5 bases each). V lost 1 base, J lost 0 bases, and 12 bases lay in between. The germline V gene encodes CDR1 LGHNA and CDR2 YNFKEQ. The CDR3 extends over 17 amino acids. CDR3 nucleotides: TGTGCCAGCAGCCAAGTCCTCCGGGGCTCGAACACCGGGGAGCTGTTTTTT. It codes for CASSQVLRGSNTGELFF.

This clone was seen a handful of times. The CDR3 protein is CAISESPREGTDTQYF. In nucleotides, the CDR3 is TGTGCCATCAGTGAAAGCCCCAGGGAAGGGACAGATACGCAGTATTTT. This chain uses TRBV10-3 with TRBJ2-3, with a possible D match to TRBD1 (5 bases). The CDR3 extends over 16 amino acids. Germline-derived CDR1 and CDR2 are ENHRY and SYGVKD. V was clipped by 3 bases and J by 3 bases, with 16 bases between them.

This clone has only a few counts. DNA of the CDR3: TGTGCCAGCAGCTTAGGAGGCCGGATTCCCTACGAGCAGTACTTC. It is translated as CASSLGGRIPYEQYF. V gene TRBV7-2 combines with J gene TRBJ2-7; D is undetermined. The V and J ends lost 1 base and 2 bases respectively, with 12 bases between them. This CDR3 region has 15 residues. CDR1 is SGHTA and CDR2 is FQGNSA in the germline V gene.

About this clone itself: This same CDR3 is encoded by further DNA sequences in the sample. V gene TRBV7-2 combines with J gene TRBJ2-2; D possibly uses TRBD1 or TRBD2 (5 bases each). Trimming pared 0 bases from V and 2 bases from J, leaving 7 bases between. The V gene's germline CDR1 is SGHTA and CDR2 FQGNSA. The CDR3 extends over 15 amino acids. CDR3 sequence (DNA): TGTGCCAGCAGCTTAGCGGGGGTTAACACCGGGGAGCTGTTTTTT. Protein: CASSLAGVNTGELFF.

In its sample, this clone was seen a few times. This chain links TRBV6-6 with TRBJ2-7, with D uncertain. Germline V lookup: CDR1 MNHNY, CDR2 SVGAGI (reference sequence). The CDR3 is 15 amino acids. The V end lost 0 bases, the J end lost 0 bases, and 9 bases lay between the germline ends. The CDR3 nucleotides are TGTGCCAGCAGTTACTCTTGGGCGAGCTCCTACGAGCAGTACTTC. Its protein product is CASSYSWASSYEQYF.

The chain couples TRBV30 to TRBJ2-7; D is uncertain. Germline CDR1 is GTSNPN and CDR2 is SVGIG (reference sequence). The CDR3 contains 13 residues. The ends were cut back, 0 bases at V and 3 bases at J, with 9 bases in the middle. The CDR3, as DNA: TGTGCCTGGAGTGTCAGGAGTCTCTACGAGCAGTACTTC. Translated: CAWSVRSLYEQYF.

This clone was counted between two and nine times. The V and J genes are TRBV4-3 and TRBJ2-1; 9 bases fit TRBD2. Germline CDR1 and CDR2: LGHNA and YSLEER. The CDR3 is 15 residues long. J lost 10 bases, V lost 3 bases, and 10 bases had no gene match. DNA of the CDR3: TGCGCCAGCAGCCAGGACCTTTTCGGACTAGCGGAGCAGTTCTTC. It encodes CASSQDLFGLAEQFF.

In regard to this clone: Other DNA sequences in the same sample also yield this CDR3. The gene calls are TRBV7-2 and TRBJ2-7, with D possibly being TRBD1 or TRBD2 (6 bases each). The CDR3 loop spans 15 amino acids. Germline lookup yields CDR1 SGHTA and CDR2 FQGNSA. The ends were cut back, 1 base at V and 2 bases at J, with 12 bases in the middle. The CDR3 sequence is CASSLDRGLTYEQYF. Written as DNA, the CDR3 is TGTGCCAGCAGCTTAGATCGGGGGCTAACCTACGAGCAGTACTTC.

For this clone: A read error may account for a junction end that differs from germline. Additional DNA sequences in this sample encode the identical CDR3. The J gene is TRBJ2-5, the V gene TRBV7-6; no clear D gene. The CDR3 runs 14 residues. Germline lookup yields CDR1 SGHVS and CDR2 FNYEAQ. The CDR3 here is CASSLAGRQETQYF. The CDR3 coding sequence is TGCGCCAGCAGCTTAGCAGGCAGGCAAGAGACCCAGTACTTC.